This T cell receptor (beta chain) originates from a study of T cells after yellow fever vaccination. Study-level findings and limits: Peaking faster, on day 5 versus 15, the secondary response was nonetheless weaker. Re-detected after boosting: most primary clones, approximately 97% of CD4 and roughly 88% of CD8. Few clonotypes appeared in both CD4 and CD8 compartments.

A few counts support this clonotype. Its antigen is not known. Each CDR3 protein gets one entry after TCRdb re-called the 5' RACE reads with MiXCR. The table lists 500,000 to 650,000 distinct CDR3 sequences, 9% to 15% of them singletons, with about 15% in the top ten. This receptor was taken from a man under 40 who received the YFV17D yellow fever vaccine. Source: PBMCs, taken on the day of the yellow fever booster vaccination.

CDR3: CASSRTRDRVSETQYF. The CDR3 region has the DNA TGTGCCAGCAGCCGCACCCGGGACAGGGTGTCGGAGACCCAGTACTTC. The J gene is TRBJ2-5, the V gene TRBV7-8, with TRBD1 identical over 9 bases. CDR3 size: 16 residues. Germline lookup yields CDR1 SGHVS and CDR2 FQNEAQ. J gave up 5 bases and V 5 bases, and 12 bases lay outside the gene matches.